Shown below are 25 T cell receptor beta chains from a single sample sequenced in a study of shared clonotypes between healthy human individuals. Using immunoSEQ multiplex PCR, the repertoire was profiled, and TCRdb retains in-frame clones only, with some absent. The table lists 1 million to 1.2 million clones, roughly 77% of them singletons. Sequenced: memory CD4+ T cells from PBMCs. Subset of the sample: CD45RA-negative fraction. All receptors come from a man aged 18 to 29 in good health. Some clones in this sample may be carry-over from other donors' samples.

The chain joins TRBV9 to TRBJ1-1, with D unclear. The length of the CDR3 is 14 residues. Per germline, CDR1 SGDLS and CDR2 YYNGEE. Trimming took off 4 bases at V and 1 base at J, with 11 bases between the two ends. This chain's CDR3 is CASSPSPANTEAFF. CDR3 coding DNA: TGTGCCAGCAGCCCTTCCCCAGCGAACACTGAAGCTTTCTTT.

As to this clone: The sample holds other DNA sequences that translate to the same CDR3. The chain uses TRBV2 and TRBJ2-7; TRBD1 agrees at 8 bases. The J segment lost 2 bases and the V segment lost 4 bases, leaving 4 bases of the junction unmatched. The CDR3 sequence is 14 residues long. CDR1 and CDR2 (germline): SNHLY, FYNNEI. CDR3 protein: CASSGGQGAYEQYF. DNA of the CDR3: TGTGCCAGCAGTGGTGGACAGGGTGCCTACGAGCAGTACTTC.

The CDR3 nucleotides read TGTGCCAGCAGTTCTAGCCCCCACGAGCAGTACTTC. Its translation is CASSSSPHEQYF. This rearrangement joins TRBV28 to TRBJ2-7; TRBD2 is a possible D gene (5 bases). Germline V gene sequence: CDR1 MDHEN, CDR2 SYDVKM. The CDR3 runs to 12 residues. Trimming removed 4 bases at V and 5 bases at J, with 9 bases between.

The CDR3 spells CASSFYWASGGGELFF. CDR3 coding DNA: TGTGCCAGCAGCTTTTATTGGGCTAGCGGGGGCGGGGAGCTGTTTTTT. The chain is built from TRBV7-2 and TRBJ2-2, with 10 bases matching TRBD2. Trimming took 3 bases from V and 7 from J; bases not matched to a gene: 8. The CDR3 contains 16 residues. Germline V gene sequence: CDR1 SGHTA, CDR2 FQGNSA.

The rearrangement uses TRBV6-1 and TRBJ2-7; no reliable D call. CDR1 is MNHNS, CDR2 SASEGT, per germline. Trimming stripped 1 base from V and 1 base from J, with 8 bases between. The CDR3 sequence is 14 residues long. The CDR3 protein is CASSEDSGSYEQYF. The CDR3 bases are TGTGCCAGCAGTGAAGACAGTGGGTCCTACGAGCAGTACTTC.

The rearrangement joins TRBV7-2 to TRBJ2-5; 13 bases fit TRBD2. The germline V gene has CDR1 SGHTA and CDR2 FQGNSA. There are 15 residues in the CDR3. V dropped 5 bases and J dropped 7; count of bases not matched to a gene: 7. In DNA, the CDR3 is TGTGCCAGCAGCCCTCGGACTAGCGGGAGTGTGACCCAGTACTTC. It translates to CASSPRTSGSVTQYF.

The rearrangement uses TRBV27 and TRBJ1-1; the D is unclear. From germline, CDR1 is MNHEY and CDR2 SMNVEV (reference sequence). CDR3 length equals 16 residues. Trimming removed 2 bases at V and 3 bases at J, with 16 bases between. CDR3 in DNA: TGTGCCAGCAGTTTAATCCCCCCTGAAACCTACACTGAAGCTTTCTTT. It encodes CASSLIPPETYTEAFF.

This clone showed up many times. This chain links TRBV30 with TRBJ1-2; TRBD1 matches at 7 bases. CDR1 is GTSNPN and CDR2 is SVGIG in the germline V gene (reference sequence). The CDR3 is 16 amino acids. The V segment lost 0 bases and the J segment 6 bases; nucleotides outside the gene matches: 13. The CDR3 sequence is CAWSVLPSQGGDGYTF. The CDR3 DNA is TGTGCCTGGAGTGTACTACCCTCCCAGGGGGGGGATGGCTACACCTTC.

The CDR3 reads CASSGDILAKNIQYF. In DNA form, the CDR3 reads TGCGCCAGCAGCGGGGACATCCTAGCCAAAAACATTCAGTACTTC. The chain links TRBV5-1 to TRBJ2-4, with D tentatively TRBD1 (6 bases). Trimming left V 4 bases short and J 0 bases short, with 11 bases between. Germline values: CDR1 SGHRS, CDR2 YFSETQ. The CDR3 spans 15 residues.

To note about this clone: The sample contains more than one DNA sequence encoding this CDR3. The rearrangement uses TRBV2 and TRBJ1-5; tentatively, D is TRBD1 (5 bases). CDR1 SNHLY and CDR2 FYNNEI come from the germline V gene. The germline V and J ends were trimmed by 6 bases and 0 bases, with 9 bases remaining between them. The CDR3 runs to 14 residues. In nucleotides, the CDR3 is TGTGCCAGCAGCGCCGACAGTAGCAATCAGCCCCAGCATTTT. The encoded protein is CASSADSSNQPQHF.

The chain couples TRBV5-5 to TRBJ1-1; weak D call: TRBD1 (5 bases). This CDR3 is built from 15 residues. Between the trimmed V and J ends, which lost 0 bases and 3 bases, there was a span of 12 bases. Germline-derived CDR1 and CDR2 are SGHKS and YYEKEE (reference sequence). The CDR3 DNA reads TGTGCCAGCAGCTTGGTTGCAGGGTTGGACACTGAAGCTTTCTTT. It yields the protein CASSLVAGLDTEAFF.

V and J are TRBV5-4 and TRBJ2-5; 7 bases agree with TRBD1. V dropped 4 bases and J dropped 1; count of bases not matched to a gene: 10. Germline V CDR1 and CDR2: SGHNT, YYREEE (reference sequence). This CDR3 is 16 amino acids long. The CDR3: CASSKTGFGGQETQYF. CDR3 nucleotide sequence: TGTGCCAGCAGCAAGACAGGGTTTGGGGGCCAAGAGACCCAGTACTTC.

As regards this clone: Distinct nucleotide sequences in the sample also encode this CDR3. The chain uses TRBV5-1 and TRBJ2-7; no firm D call. Germline CDR1 is SGHRS and CDR2 is YFSETQ. The CDR3 covers 13 residues. Trimming left V 0 bases short and J 2 bases short, with 6 bases between. Here the CDR3 DNA reads TGCGCCAGCAGCTTGGTGCCACCCTACGAGCAGTACTTC. Its translation is CASSLVPPYEQYF.

This clone occurred once. The rearrangement links TRBV7-3 to TRBJ2-3; 9 bases are a match to TRBD2. V shed 5 bases, J shed 2 bases, and the junction held 8 bases outside the gene matches. Germline CDR1 SGHTA, CDR2 FQGTGA. The CDR3 totals 16 residues. In nucleotides, the CDR3 is TGTGCCAGCAGCGCGAATCAGCGGGGGGCCACAGATACGCAGTATTTT. This gives the protein CASSANQRGATDTQYF.

This clone was observed a few times. The chain employs TRBV27 and TRBJ2-7; D may correspond to TRBD1 or TRBD2 (5 bases each). The CDR3 has 14 amino acids. V was pared by 4 bases and J by 10 bases, with 20 bases between. CDR1 MNHEY and CDR2 SMNVEV come from the germline V gene (reference sequence). CDR3 nucleotides: TGTGCCAGCAGTTCCACCGACAGAGCCGGGAATCAGTACTTC. Translated: CASSSTDRAGNQYF.

CDR3 loop: CASSLPGFFNEQFF. CDR3 nucleotide sequence: TGTGCCAGCAGTCTCCCGGGATTTTTCAATGAGCAGTTCTTC. The chain uses TRBV25-1 and TRBJ2-1; TRBD2 might be the D (5 bases). Germline CDR1 reads MGHDK; CDR2 reads SYGVNS. The CDR3 extends over 14 amino acids. The V end lost 5 bases, the J end lost 6 bases, and 14 bases lay between the germline ends.

To note about this clone: The identical CDR3 is also encoded by other nucleotide sequences in the sample. The genes are TRBV5-1 and TRBJ1-3; D may be TRBD1 (5 bases). The CDR3 totals 15 residues. Germline CDR1 reads SGHRS; CDR2 reads YFSETQ. V lost 0 bases and J 0 bases, leaving 7 bases between the germline ends. CDR3 protein: CASSLGDSSGNTIYF. Here the CDR3 DNA reads TGCGCCAGCAGCTTGGGCGACAGCTCTGGAAACACCATATATTTT.

This sequence joins TRBV28 and TRBJ2-5; D possibly corresponds to TRBD2 (6 bases). Germline assignment: CDR1 MDHEN and CDR2 SYDVKM. This CDR3 is 15 amino acids long. V gave up 4 bases and J gave up 5 bases, with 17 bases separating them. CDR3 amino acids: CASSYRELRDETQYF. The CDR3 region has the DNA TGTGCCAGCAGTTACCGGGAGTTAAGGGACGAGACCCAGTACTTC.

This clone came up a few times. This rearrangement joins TRBV28 to TRBJ2-2; TRBD1 or TRBD2 may be the D gene (5 bases each). V lost 2 bases, J lost 2 bases, and 9 bases lay in between. This CDR3 is built from 15 residues. Germline V gives CDR1 MDHEN, CDR2 SYDVKM. The DNA for the CDR3 is TGTGCCAGCAGTTTAGGGGGAGTTAACACCGGGGAGCTGTTTTTT. This gives the protein CASSLGGVNTGELFF.

V gene TRBV28 combines with J gene TRBJ2-5; the D is unclear. The CDR3 has 14 residues. The germline V gene encodes CDR1 MDHEN and CDR2 SYDVKM. The V end lost 4 bases, the J end lost 3 bases, and 12 bases lay between the germline ends. The DNA for the CDR3 is TGTGCCAGCAGTTCGTCGGGTACGGAAGAGACCCAGTACTTC. Protein: CASSSSGTEETQYF.

J is TRBJ1-2 and V is TRBV7-9; D ambiguous. The CDR3 contains 12 residues. V dropped 5 bases and J dropped 8 bases, with 12 bases sitting between them. The germline V gene encodes CDR1 SEHNR and CDR2 FQNEAQ (reference sequence). CDR3 bases: TGTGCCAGCAGCCCCATGGAGAGAGGCTACACCTTC. This gives the protein CASSPMERGYTF.

This clone appeared a single time. V and J are TRBV18 and TRBJ2-6; D unresolved. Germline CDR1 KGHSH, CDR2 LQKENI. The CDR3 has 16 residues. Trimming left V 2 bases short and J 0 bases short, with 8 bases between. The CDR3, as DNA: TGTGCCAGCTCACCAGTTGCGGACTCTGGGGCCAACGTCCTGACTTTC. It encodes CASSPVADSGANVLTF.

This clone was detected only a few times. The junction departs from germline at one end; a sequencing error may be responsible. This chain connects TRBV27 to TRBJ2-7; TRBD1 might be the D (6 bases). The CDR3 spans 15 residues. Germline CDR1 and CDR2: MNHEY and SMNVEV (reference sequence). CDR3 sequence: CASSISGVGVYEQYF. The DNA of the CDR3 is TGTGCCAGCAGTATATCAGGGGTGGGGGTATACGAGCAGTACTTC.

V gene TRBV6-1 combines with J gene TRBJ2-7, with TRBD1 matching 7 bases. V was pared by 5 bases and J by 3 bases, with 10 bases of the junction left unmatched. CDR1 and CDR2 (germline): MNHNS, SASEGT. The CDR3 is 15 residues long. The chain's CDR3 is CASSPPRDSLYEQYF. The CDR3 DNA reads as TGTGCCAGCAGTCCCCCTAGGGACAGTCTCTACGAGCAGTACTTC.

The chain couples TRBV30 to TRBJ1-2; 8 nucleotides agree with TRBD1. J was trimmed by 7 bases and V by 3 bases; bases with no gene match: 7. The CDR3 runs to 13 residues. Germline V lookup: CDR1 GTSNPN, CDR2 SVGIG (reference sequence). This chain's CDR3 is CAWSVQGAGGYTF. CDR3 DNA sequence: TGTGCCTGGAGCGTTCAGGGGGCGGGTGGCTACACCTTC.